Sequencing of this T cell receptor (beta chain) was carried out in a study of blood T cell repertoires in COVID-19 (TCRdb year 2020). Describing the broader study: Samples covering the acute and convalescent phases of COVID-19 were provided by collaborators in the United States, Italy and Spain. A freely available public database, intended as a resource for researchers studying the immune response to SARS-CoV-2, is where the repertoires were released. Nearly every sample came with metadata listing a de-identified subject ID, COVID-19 status, age in years and sex. Subjects who had been exposed to COVID-19, were actively infected with it, or had recovered from it provided the deeply sampled blood TCRbeta repertoires that made up the dataset. The material from the prospective study consisted of cDNA or gDNA derived from T cells, B-cell-depleted T cells, or PBMCs. Where available, HLA class I and class II types were obtained from metadata supplied by the sample provider rather than from assay-based typing. The samples were drawn from two sources: the first 160 participants of the ongoing ImmuneRACE study, and 950 to 1,500 subjects contributed by 6 global collaborators. Broader findings and caveats from the paper: Clinical and demographic metadata were provided uncurated, with the amount varying by source and participant.

CDR1 is given as SGHVS and CDR2 as FQNEAQ, both from the germline V gene. The CDR3, cysteine through phenylalanine, is 15 amino acids long. Kept here is only the CDR3 DNA, which spans 45 bases and is read in frame from base 1. V lost 1 base and J lost 3 bases; the stretch between them is 13 bases long. Another Seattle source contributed samples from volunteer blood donors who had recovered from COVID-19. The collaborating institutions used their own protocols to collect whole blood in K2EDTA tubes. For TCRbeta analysis, collaborators shipped samples in one of three forms: frozen whole blood, isolated PBMCs, or DNA extracted from either of those sample types. TCRbeta CDR3 regions were amplified from genomic DNA by means of the immunoSEQ Assay, a bias-controlled multiplex PCR. The authors' pipeline ran thus. Nucleated cell counts per sample were estimated from amplification of reference gene primers within the assay. To quantify the absolute abundance of each unique TCRbeta CDR3 rearrangement, sequence reads were collapsed and filtered. Productive Simpson clonality was computed per sample as the square root of Simpson's diversity index over productive rearrangements. This immuneACCESS table, as held by TCRdb, lists in-frame sequences with V and J called but not all clones. Of the missing ones, under half trace to an unresolved V gene in checked studies; the others have no known cause. V and J calls and clone size follow that table, whereas D and trimming were derived from the DNA. The sample table contains over 250,000 clones; only one count was recorded for 86% of them. The top ten clones comprise about 10% of the sample.

This clone was observed a handful of times. Its antigen is not yet known. Base-call qualities are not available, and no considerably larger clone is one nucleotide away. Sample: peripheral blood. Rearrangement joined TRBV7-8 to TRBJ2-7; no D gene call is confident. This clonotype was sampled from a middle-aged man who had recovered from COVID-19. The CDR3 loop reads CASSLGGRSVYEQYF. The nucleotides are TGTGCCAGCAGCTTAGGCGGTCGGTCTGTCTACGAGCAGTACTTC.